This entry lists 32 T cell receptor beta chains sequenced from one sample in a study of shared clonotypes between healthy human individuals. Sequenced by immunoSEQ multiplex PCR; TCRdb stores in-frame clones only, minus some. This sample has 650,000 to 700,000 clones, with roughly 91% found just once. The sample was memory CD8+ T cells from PBMCs. The subset here: CD45RO+ cells pooled with CCR7-negative TemRA cells. These receptors were taken from a man between 18 and 35 years old in good health. Some clones in this sample may be carry-over from other donors' samples.

The chain joins TRBV28 to TRBJ1-1; 10 nucleotides line up with TRBD1. The CDR3 contains 14 residues. Per germline, CDR1 MDHEN and CDR2 SYDVKM. J lost 1 base, V lost 5 bases, and 1 base had no gene match. The CDR3 sequence: CASSRDRGNTEAFF. The CDR3 region has the DNA TGTGCCAGCAGTCGGGACAGGGGGAACACTGAAGCTTTCTTT.

This rearrangement joins TRBV7-9 to TRBJ2-7; perhaps TRBD1 as D (5 bases). This CDR3 is 15 amino acids long. V shed 5 bases and J shed 6 bases, with 20 bases lying between them. Germline CDR1 reads SEHNR; CDR2 reads FQNEAQ (reference sequence). CDR3 residues: CASSPVLGGAVEQYF. The CDR3 DNA reads TGTGCCAGCAGCCCCGTGTTAGGTGGGGCGGTCGAGCAGTACTTC.

The CDR3 loop reads CAWRTVANEQFF. The CDR3 coding sequence is TGTGCCTGGAGGACAGTAGCAAATGAGCAGTTCTTC. The J gene is TRBJ2-1, the V gene TRBV30; D may be TRBD1 (5 bases). CDR3 size: 12 residues. Germline V gene data show CDR1 as GTSNPN and CDR2 as SVGIG (reference sequence). V lost 3 bases to trimming and J lost 7 bases, with 10 bases between them.

Comments on this clone: One end of the junction fails to match germline, which may point to a read error. The gene calls are TRBV10-3 and TRBJ2-7; D may be TRBD1 (5 bases). The CDR3 has 16 residues. The germline CDR1 and CDR2 sequences are ENHRY and SYGVKD. The CDR3 is CASSPYYRTSGYEQYF. The CDR3 DNA reads as TGTGCCAGCAGTCCCTACTACCGGACATCGGGCTACGAGCAGTACTTC.

The genes are TRBV27 and TRBJ2-5; D might be TRBD1 (5 bases). Trimming pared 6 bases from V and 7 bases from J, leaving 21 bases between. The CDR3 totals 15 residues. Germline assignment: CDR1 MNHEY and CDR2 SMNVEV (reference sequence). The CDR3 loop reads CASSPGQGLPGTQYF. CDR3 bases: TGTGCCAGCAGCCCTGGGCAGGGCCTCCCGGGGACCCAGTACTTC.

V is TRBV7-2 and J is TRBJ1-6; D uncertain. V lost 2 bases, J lost 5 bases, and 16 bases lay in between. Germline lookup yields CDR1 SGHTA and CDR2 FQGNSA. This CDR3 comprises 17 residues. For the CDR3, the DNA is TGTGCCAGCAGCTTAATTCCCGGGGTTCTAGATAATTCACCCCTCCACTTT. Encoded protein: CASSLIPGVLDNSPLHF.

V gene TRBV15 combines with J gene TRBJ1-1, with D unresolved. V lost 6 bases and J lost 0, with 8 bases in between. The germline V gene encodes CDR1 LNHNV and CDR2 YYDKDF (reference sequence). The CDR3 has 13 amino acids. CDR3 region: CATSHNMNTEAFF. CDR3 DNA sequence: TGTGCCACCAGTCACAATATGAACACTGAAGCTTTCTTT.

The rearrangement links TRBV27 to TRBJ1-1, with D unclear. The CDR3 spans 14 residues. In germline, CDR1 is MNHEY, CDR2 SMNVEV (reference sequence). Trimming shortened V by 6 bases and J by 2 bases, and 13 bases separated the two germline ends. The CDR3 sequence: CASSLLTPNTEAFF. The CDR3 DNA reads as TGTGCCAGCAGCCTTCTGACACCTAACACTGAAGCTTTCTTT.

J is TRBJ2-7 and V is TRBV28; possibly TRBD1 for D (5 bases). The germline V and J ends were trimmed by 1 base and 0 bases, with 16 bases remaining between them. Germline V gene sequence: CDR1 MDHEN, CDR2 SYDVKM. The CDR3 loop spans 17 amino acids. Here the CDR3 DNA reads TGTGCCAGCAGTTTATTGGCCTCGGCAGGGCCCTCCTACGAGCAGTACTTC. Its protein product is CASSLLASAGPSYEQYF.

In this sample, this clone turned up once. J is TRBJ2-1 and V is TRBV9; TRBD2 matches 11 bases. This CDR3 region has 17 residues. V was pared by 1 base and J by 7 bases, with 10 bases of the junction left unmatched. Germline V lookup: CDR1 SGDLS, CDR2 YYNGEE. The chain's CDR3 is CASSVTLAGGWLNEQFF. The CDR3 nucleotides are TGTGCCAGCAGCGTAACCTTAGCGGGAGGGTGGTTAAATGAGCAGTTCTTC. Full variable domain (outside the CDR3, taken from reference TRBV9 and TRBJ2-1): DSGVTQTPKHLITATGQRVTLRCSPRSGDLSVYWYQQSLDQGLQFLIQYYNGEERAKGNILERFSAQQFPDLHSELNLSSLELGDSALYFCASSVTLAGGWLNEQFFGPGTRLTVL.

V and J are TRBV19 and TRBJ1-4, with D unclear. V was clipped by 7 bases and J by 3 bases, with 9 bases between them. Germline V lookup: CDR1 LNHDA, CDR2 SQIVND (reference sequence). CDR3 length equals 13 residues. CDR3 sequence: CASNRRPNEKLFF. CDR3 nucleotide sequence: TGTGCCAGTAATCGACGGCCTAATGAAAAACTGTTTTTT.

The chain links TRBV7-3 to TRBJ2-1; D not resolved. The CDR3 extends over 16 amino acids. V lost 0 bases and J lost 2, with 11 bases in between. Germline assignment: CDR1 SGHTA and CDR2 FQGTGA. The CDR3 here is CASSLTRLPPYNEQFF. CDR3 bases: TGTGCCAGCAGCTTAACGAGGCTCCCGCCCTACAATGAGCAGTTCTTC.

Comment on this clone: The identical CDR3 is also encoded by other nucleotide sequences in the sample. This chain connects TRBV19 to TRBJ1-5; 10 bases are shared with TRBD1. Trimming took 5 bases from V and 4 from J; bases not matched to a gene: 2. The CDR3 is made up of 14 amino acids. CDR1 LNHDA and CDR2 SQIVND come from the germline V gene (reference sequence). The CDR3 protein is CASSLGQGNQPQHF. The DNA of the CDR3 is TGTGCCAGTAGTTTGGGACAGGGGAATCAGCCCCAGCATTTT.

CDR3 region: CASSPLLGQPEAFF. The CDR3 region has the DNA TGTGCCAGCAGTCCCCTTTTGGGCCAGCCTGAAGCTTTCTTT. The chain combines TRBV27 with TRBJ1-1; D gene ambiguous. Germline lookup yields CDR1 MNHEY and CDR2 SMNVEV (reference sequence). The length of the CDR3 is 14 residues. With 5 bases removed from V and 6 bases from J, the gap between germline ends came to 16 bases.

The chain links TRBV2 to TRBJ2-6; TRBD1 aligns across 9 bases. The CDR3 runs 18 residues. Germline-derived CDR1 and CDR2 are SNHLY and FYNNEI. V lost 8 bases, J lost 0 bases, and 11 bases stayed unmatched. CDR3 coding DNA: TGTGCCAGCGGGGACAGGGAACTTACTTCCTCTGGGGCCAACGTCCTGACTTTC. Protein: CASGDRELTSSGANVLTF.

The genes are TRBV5-6 and TRBJ2-7; D is uncertain. Germline CDR1 is SGHDT and CDR2 is YYEEEE. This CDR3 region has 14 residues. Trimming cost V 0 bases and J 2 bases, with 9 bases left between them. Written as DNA, the CDR3 is TGTGCCAGCAGCTTGGAGGGAAAACCCTACGAGCAGTACTTC. Protein product: CASSLEGKPYEQYF.

The CDR3 DNA sequence: TGTGCCAGCAGCTCGGGCGGAGACGTATTGGATACGCAGTATTTT. It yields the protein CASSSGGDVLDTQYF. The gene calls are TRBV9 and TRBJ2-3, with D hard to call. Trimming cost V 4 bases and J 6 bases, with 18 bases left between them. The CDR3 extends over 15 amino acids. Germline lookup yields CDR1 SGDLS and CDR2 YYNGEE.

As concerns this clone: This specimen includes other DNA sequences encoding the same CDR3. The chain uses TRBV9 and TRBJ2-7, with TRBD2 identical over 8 bases. The CDR3 is made up of 14 amino acids. Germline CDR1 reads SGDLS; CDR2 reads YYNGEE. J lost 3 bases, V lost 0 bases, and 2 bases had no gene match. The DNA for the CDR3 is TGTGCCAGCAGCGTAGCGAGCGGGAGCTACGAGCAGTACTTC. It yields the protein CASSVASGSYEQYF.

This clone has only a few counts. The CDR3 region is CASGGGASTDTQYF. CDR3 sequence (DNA): TGTGCCAGCGGGGGAGGAGCTAGCACAGATACGCAGTATTTT. This sequence joins TRBV2 and TRBJ2-3; possible D gene TRBD2, 6 bases. This CDR3 is 14 amino acids long. CDR1 and CDR2 from the germline V gene are SNHLY and FYNNEI. V dropped 8 bases and J dropped 0 bases, with 12 bases sitting between them.

A few counts support this clone. The genes are TRBV15 and TRBJ2-7; D is unresolved. The CDR3 contains 13 residues. The V gene's germline CDR1 is LNHNV and CDR2 YYDKDF (reference sequence). The V end was cut by 6 bases, the J end by 0 bases, with 9 bases between. CDR3 sequence: CATREGTSYEQYF. CDR3 nucleotide sequence: TGTGCCACCAGGGAAGGCACCTCCTACGAGCAGTACTTC.

This rearrangement joins TRBV5-6 to TRBJ2-7; possible D gene TRBD1, 5 bases. Germline lookup yields CDR1 SGHDT and CDR2 YYEEEE. The V end was cut by 1 base, the J end by 4 bases, with 18 bases between. CDR3 size: 16 residues. DNA of the CDR3: TGTGCCAGCAGCTTGACAGGTTCTCAATTCCCTTACGAGCAGTACTTC. Amino acid sequence: CASSLTGSQFPYEQYF.

V is TRBV11-2 and J is TRBJ1-3; unclear D gene. This CDR3 is built from 17 residues. CDR1 SGHAT and CDR2 FQNNGV come from the germline V gene. With 3 bases removed from V and 0 bases from J, the gap between germline ends came to 15 bases. CDR3 coding DNA: TGTGCCAGCAGCTTTCGGGGAAAACTTTACTCTGGAAACACCATATATTTT. This encodes CASSFRGKLYSGNTIYF.

This clone occurred a few times. The chain couples TRBV2 to TRBJ1-5, with TRBD1 matching over 7 bases. V dropped 7 bases and J dropped 0; count of bases not matched to a gene: 6. CDR3 length equals 15 residues. Germline lookup yields CDR1 SNHLY and CDR2 FYNNEI. CDR3 sequence: CASKVTGDSNQPQHF. The CDR3 region has the DNA TGTGCCAGCAAAGTCACAGGGGATAGCAATCAGCCCCAGCATTTT.

The gene calls are TRBV23-1 and TRBJ1-2; 11 bases match TRBD1. Being an ORF, TRBV23-1 has a function that is uncertain. With 6 bases clipped from V and 5 bases from J, the junction kept 8 bases outside the gene matches. This CDR3 is built from 15 residues. The CDR3 is CASRSRDRGYYGYTF. In DNA form, the CDR3 reads TGCGCCAGCAGATCCCGGGACAGGGGGTATTATGGCTACACCTTC.

The gene calls are TRBV2 and TRBJ1-2; D is ambiguous. Trimming removed 1 base at V and 4 bases at J, with 7 bases between. The CDR3 runs to 13 residues. Germline CDR1 and CDR2: SNHLY and FYNNEI. The CDR3 region is CASSEGSVYGYTF. The CDR3 DNA is TGTGCCAGCAGTGAAGGGTCGGTCTATGGCTACACCTTC.

This chain joins TRBV4-2 and TRBJ2-5; TRBD2 agrees at 8 bases. The CDR3 is 16 residues long. Germline V gives CDR1 LGHNA, CDR2 YNFKEQ. Trimming cost V 0 bases and J 7 bases; bases outside gene matches: 10. The CDR3 DNA sequence: TGTGCCAGCAGCCAAGACCCCGTGAGGGCGGGGGGGACCCAGTACTTC. It codes for CASSQDPVRAGGTQYF.

This chain links TRBV7-2 with TRBJ2-7, with D perhaps TRBD2 (5 bases). Germline V gives CDR1 SGHTA, CDR2 FQGNSA. CDR3 length equals 14 residues. Trimming removed 2 bases at V and 2 bases at J, with 10 bases between. CDR3 amino acids: CASSLHGVAYEQYF. The CDR3 DNA sequence: TGTGCCAGCAGCTTACACGGGGTTGCCTACGAGCAGTACTTC.

The chain joins TRBV19 to TRBJ1-5; no firm D call. Looked up from germline, CDR1 is LNHDA and CDR2 is SQIVND (reference sequence). The ends were cut back, 3 bases at V and 7 bases at J, with 13 bases in the middle. CDR3 length: 14 residues. The CDR3 here is CASSISDSRQPQHF. The CDR3 DNA sequence: TGTGCCAGTAGTATTTCGGACTCTCGGCAGCCCCAGCATTTT.

The chain combines TRBV5-1 with TRBJ1-2; TRBD1 might be the D (5 bases). Germline V lookup: CDR1 SGHRS, CDR2 YFSETQ. The ends were cut back, 6 bases at V and 3 bases at J, with 15 bases in the middle. The CDR3 runs 14 residues. The CDR3 DNA sequence: TGCGCCAGCAAGGCAGCCACGGGGGACTATGGCTACACCTTC. Translated, it gives CASKAATGDYGYTF.

The V gene is TRBV9, the J gene TRBJ2-1, with 7 nucleotides matching TRBD1. Germline CDR1 SGDLS, CDR2 YYNGEE. The junction had 9 bases not matched to a gene; V was cut back by 3 bases and J by 9 bases. There are 14 residues in the CDR3. The CDR3, as DNA: TGTGCCAGCAGCGCCTACAGGGGATGGGGTGAGCAGTTCTTC. Protein: CASSAYRGWGEQFF.

The V gene is TRBV4-3, the J gene TRBJ2-7; 7 bases are a match to TRBD1. J was trimmed by 3 bases and V by 3 bases; bases with no gene match: 8. There are 15 residues in the CDR3. Germline V gene data show CDR1 as LGHNA and CDR2 as YSLEER. The DNA of the CDR3 is TGCGCCAGCAGCCAGAAGACAGGGCTGAGCTACGAGCAGTACTTC. It codes for CASSQKTGLSYEQYF.

The V gene is TRBV5-6, the J gene TRBJ1-2; D ambiguous. The CDR3 contains 13 residues. Trimming left V 2 bases short and J 4 bases short, with 9 bases between. Per germline, CDR1 SGHDT and CDR2 YYEEEE. CDR3 DNA: TGTGCCAGCAGCTTAAACATGGGCTATGGCTACACCTTC. Its translation is CASSLNMGYGYTF.